The table lists the clone carrying this TCR beta chain with a few counts. Each CDR3 protein is one row after TCRdb ran MiXCR on the RACE reads. The repertoire holds about 380,000 distinct CDR3 sequences, with approximately 5.1% as singletons. The data are from a study of human T cells and chemical hapten exposure. This sample's time point: pre-sensitization, week 0. Treatment of the sample: therapeutic diphenylcyclopropenone sensitization with weekly scalp DPC. Phlebotomy was performed prior to application of every patch test. This CDR3 has 17 residues. After removal of 2 bases from V and 1 base from J, the junction contained 8 bases not matched to a gene. The germline V gene encodes CDR1 MGHRA and CDR2 YSYEKL.

The TCR comes from a woman between 50 and 59 years old with alopecia areata. Some clones in this sample may be carry-over from other donors' samples. The genes are TRBV4-1 and TRBJ1-1; 9 nucleotides agree with TRBD1. The sequences come from whole blood, collected in connection with sensitization to the hapten diphenylcyclopropenone (DPC). CDR3: CASSQPRTGGSNTEAFF. The CDR3 DNA follows: TGCGCCAGCAGCCAACCCCGAACAGGGGGCTCGAACACTGAAGCTTTCTTT.